Listed here are 29 T cell receptor beta chains from one sample, sequenced in a study of cytomegalovirus exposure and HLA in healthy donors. The repertoire was sequenced with immunoSEQ multiplex PCR; TCRdb's copy has only in-frame clones and lacks some. The sample has approximately 150,000 clones, roughly 86% seen once; the top ten hold less than 3.5%. Sequenced input: PBMCs. These receptors all come from a man younger than 35 in good health and CMV-seropositive.

The V and J genes are TRBV7-9 and TRBJ2-7; 11 bases map to TRBD1. Germline assignment: CDR1 SEHNR and CDR2 FQNEAQ (reference sequence). CDR3 length: 16 amino acids. J was trimmed by 4 bases and V by 3 bases; bases with no gene match: 8. The CDR3 region is CASSLDPGQGGYEQYF. CDR3 DNA sequence: TGTGCCAGCAGCTTGGACCCGGGACAGGGGGGATACGAGCAGTACTTC.

The chain couples TRBV6-5 to TRBJ2-7; 10 nucleotides line up with TRBD2. The CDR3 has 15 residues. Germline CDR1 is MNHEY and CDR2 is SVGAGI. Trimming took 2 bases from V and 3 from J; bases not matched to a gene: 4. The DNA of the CDR3 is TGTGCCAGCAGTTACGGGGCTAGCGGGAGCTACGAGCAGTACTTC. Translating gives CASSYGASGSYEQYF.

The rearrangement uses TRBV28 and TRBJ2-1; 7 bases align to TRBD2. CDR1 and CDR2 from the germline V gene are MDHEN and SYDVKM. CDR3 length: 17 amino acids. V lost 7 bases and J lost 5; bases outside the gene matches: 17. CDR3 loop: CASIPPPGAGIHNEQFF. The CDR3 DNA follows: TGTGCCAGCATCCCACCCCCGGGAGCGGGAATCCACAATGAGCAGTTCTTC. The full variable domain, with the rest looked up from reference TRBV28 and TRBJ2-1, is DVKVTQSSRYLVKRTGEKVFLECVQDMDHENMFWYRQDPGLGLRLIYFSYDVKMKEKGDIPEGYSVSREKKERFSLILESASTNQTSMYLCASIPPPGAGIHNEQFFGPGTRLTVL.

CDR3 DNA sequence: TGTGCCTGGAGTCCGAAGACAGGGTTTAACTATGGCTACACCTTC. This encodes CAWSPKTGFNYGYTF. The chain joins TRBV30 to TRBJ1-2, with 7 bases matching TRBD1. Trimming cost V 2 bases and J 1 base; bases outside gene matches: 7. The CDR3 is made up of 15 amino acids. Germline V lookup: CDR1 GTSNPN, CDR2 SVGIG (reference sequence).

The rearrangement joins TRBV27 to TRBJ2-3; D is possibly TRBD1 (7 bases). CDR3 length equals 14 residues. The V end was cut by 3 bases, the J end by 6 bases, with 13 bases between. Per germline, CDR1 MNHEY and CDR2 SMNVEV (reference sequence). The CDR3 protein is CASSFQGGGDTQYF. The CDR3 coding sequence is TGTGCCAGCAGTTTTCAGGGGGGCGGGGATACGCAGTATTTT.

This chain connects TRBV5-4 to TRBJ2-1, with 7 bases lining up with TRBD2. Germline values: CDR1 SGHNT, CDR2 YYREEE (reference sequence). The V segment lost 3 bases and the J segment 9 bases; nucleotides outside the gene matches: 6. The CDR3 runs 13 residues. The CDR3 sequence: CASSSPGGGEQFF. CDR3 coding DNA: TGTGCCAGCAGCTCTCCGGGCGGGGGTGAGCAGTTCTTC.

The rearrangement uses TRBV4-1 and TRBJ2-3, with 10 bases that match TRBD2. The CDR3 sequence is 18 residues long. Looked up from germline, CDR1 is MGHRA and CDR2 is YSYEKL. J lost 2 bases, V lost 4 bases, and 12 bases had no gene match. The CDR3 DNA follows: TGCGCCAGCAGCCTCCCCCCGAGCGGGGGGGACCTCACAGATACGCAGTATTTT. Translated: CASSLPPSGGDLTDTQYF.

Only one count was recorded for this clone. The V gene is TRBV19, the J gene TRBJ2-2, with TRBD2 as a possible D gene (6 bases). Germline V gene sequence: CDR1 LNHDA, CDR2 SQIVND (reference sequence). Deletions cut 11 bases from V and 7 bases from J, with 14 bases between. CDR3 length: 12 amino acids. In nucleotides, the CDR3 is TGTGCCGTATCGGGGGAGCACGGGGAGCTGTTTTTT. This codes for CAVSGEHGELFF.

At least ten counts were recorded for this clone. This chain uses TRBV19 with TRBJ1-1; D uncertain. The CDR3 sequence is 15 residues long. Germline CDR1 and CDR2: LNHDA and SQIVND (reference sequence). Trimming removed 2 bases at V and 1 base at J, with 11 bases between. The CDR3 DNA reads TGTGCCAGTAGTATATTCGGCGGAGGGAACACTGAAGCTTTCTTT. This gives the protein CASSIFGGGNTEAFF.

The gene calls are TRBV13 and TRBJ2-7; 7 bases agree with TRBD1. Germline V CDR1 and CDR2: PRHDT, FYEKMQ (reference sequence). The CDR3 has 15 residues. V lost 1 base, J lost 9 bases, and 12 bases stayed unmatched. The CDR3 loop reads CASSLVSSGGVGQYF. The DNA of the CDR3 is TGTGCCAGCAGCTTAGTGTCCTCAGGGGGTGTAGGGCAGTACTTC.

The genes are TRBV11-1 and TRBJ2-3; D not certain. The CDR3 runs to 13 residues. Trimming pared 5 bases from V and 2 bases from J, leaving 8 bases between. CDR1 SGHAT and CDR2 FQDESV come from the germline V gene (reference sequence). CDR3 amino acids: CASSRDITDTQYF. The CDR3 bases are TGTGCCAGCAGCCGTGACATCACAGATACGCAGTATTTT.

J is TRBJ1-1 and V is TRBV9; 12 bases are shared with TRBD1. Germline V gene data show CDR1 as SGDLS and CDR2 as YYNGEE. The CDR3 has 18 amino acids. J lost 0 bases, V lost 4 bases, and 10 bases had no gene match. The CDR3 DNA sequence: TGTGCCAGCAGCCCCCGCGGGGGACAGGGGGCCCTGAACACTGAAGCTTTCTTT. Protein sequence: CASSPRGGQGALNTEAFF.

The chain joins TRBV30 to TRBJ2-5; 7 bases are a match to TRBD1. Germline trimming cut 5 bases from V and 5 bases from J; bases unmatched to any gene: 5. CDR3 length equals 12 residues. Per the germline V gene, CDR1 is GTSNPN and CDR2 is SVGIG (reference sequence). Written as DNA, the CDR3 is TGTGCCTGGTACAGGGGACGGGAGACCCAGTACTTC. Protein product: CAWYRGRETQYF.

The V call is TRBV28, the J call TRBJ2-6; perhaps TRBD2 as D (5 bases). The germline V gene has CDR1 MDHEN and CDR2 SYDVKM. The CDR3 spans 16 residues. Trimming shortened V by 6 bases and J by 1 base, and 13 bases separated the two germline ends. CDR3 loop: CASSGLRASGANVLTF. As DNA, the CDR3 is TGTGCCAGCAGCGGACTCCGCGCTTCTGGGGCCAACGTCCTGACTTTC.

J is TRBJ2-1 and V is TRBV13, with D unclear. From germline, CDR1 is PRHDT and CDR2 FYEKMQ (reference sequence). Trimming cost V 4 bases and J 9 bases, with 13 bases left between them. This CDR3 contains 13 residues. CDR3 DNA: TGTGCCAGCAGCTCTCCACGGTATACTGAGCAGTTCTTC. The encoded protein is CASSSPRYTEQFF.

This chain joins TRBV6-5 and TRBJ1-4, with 9 bases fitting TRBD1. The CDR3 sequence is 15 residues long. CDR1 and CDR2 from the germline V gene are MNHEY and SVGAGI. V lost 7 bases to trimming and J lost 8 bases; unmatched junction nucleotides: 11. The DNA of the CDR3 is TGTGCCAGCACCGACACAGGGGGCGGAGGAGAAAAACTGTTTTTT. Protein sequence: CASTDTGGGGEKLFF.

CDR3 loop: CASSFSSYEQYF. In DNA form, the CDR3 reads TGTGCCAGCAGTTTCAGCTCCTACGAGCAGTACTTC. This chain joins TRBV27 and TRBJ2-7; D is undetermined. The V gene lost 3 bases and the J gene lost 0 bases, with 3 bases spanning the gap. This CDR3 region has 12 residues. The germline V gene has CDR1 MNHEY and CDR2 SMNVEV (reference sequence).

This chain links TRBV11-3 with TRBJ2-1; 7 bases align to TRBD2. The CDR3 extends over 17 amino acids. CDR1 and CDR2 (germline): SGHNT, YENEEA. V lost 5 bases to trimming and J lost 7 bases; unmatched junction nucleotides: 17. The CDR3 here is CASSPRRGREGLNEQFF. CDR3 DNA sequence: TGTGCCAGCAGCCCCCGGCGTGGCAGGGAGGGATTGAATGAGCAGTTCTTC.

The CDR3: CASSVGQGDEAFF. The CDR3 DNA reads TGTGCCAGCAGTGTAGGGCAGGGCGATGAAGCTTTCTTT. This chain uses TRBV2 with TRBJ1-1; tentative D call: TRBD1 (5 bases). Trimming shortened V by 4 bases and J by 7 bases, and 13 bases separated the two germline ends. The CDR3 covers 13 residues. Germline V gives CDR1 SNHLY, CDR2 FYNNEI.

The chain joins TRBV7-2 to TRBJ2-5, with D possibly being TRBD1 (5 bases). The CDR3 covers 12 residues. V was pared by 4 bases and J by 7 bases, with 10 bases between. Germline V gene lookup returns CDR1 SGHTA and CDR2 FQGNSA. The CDR3 here is CASSSSQGTQYF. In nucleotides, the CDR3 is TGTGCCAGCAGCTCTTCGCAGGGGACCCAGTACTTC.

The CDR3, as DNA: TGTGCCACCAGCGAGGGGGACGGGGAGTATGGCTACACCTTC. Translated, it gives CATSEGDGEYGYTF. The V and J genes are TRBV15 and TRBJ1-2; D is possibly TRBD1 (6 bases). This CDR3 has 14 amino acids. The germline V gene encodes CDR1 LNHNV and CDR2 YYDKDF (reference sequence). Trimming removed 5 bases from V and 5 bases from J, with 15 bases in between.

The chain combines TRBV7-2 with TRBJ1-4; 7 bases map to TRBD1. This CDR3 region has 16 residues. The germline V gene has CDR1 SGHTA and CDR2 FQGNSA. J gave up 8 bases and V 3 bases, and 12 bases lay outside the gene matches. Here the CDR3 reads CASSFPQGVREEKLFF. The CDR3 nucleotides are TGTGCCAGCAGCTTTCCCCAGGGGGTACGGGAAGAAAAACTGTTTTTT.

A single count supports this clone. The V and J genes are TRBV4-1 and TRBJ1-2; no clear D. With 2 bases removed from V and 2 bases from J, the gap between germline ends came to 12 bases. Germline CDR1 reads MGHRA; CDR2 reads YSYEKL. The length of the CDR3 is 15 residues. The CDR3, as DNA: TGCGCCAGCAGCCAACCGGCAGGCAACAACTATGGCTACACCTTC. Amino acids: CASSQPAGNNYGYTF.

The chain links TRBV27 to TRBJ2-7; 10 bases match TRBD2. The CDR3 extends over 16 amino acids. V gave up 4 bases and J gave up 3 bases; unmatched junction bases: 9. The germline V gene encodes CDR1 MNHEY and CDR2 SMNVEV (reference sequence). The DNA of the CDR3 is TGTGCCAGCAGTTCACCCTACTCTAGCGGGGGCTACGAGCAGTACTTC. Residues: CASSSPYSSGGYEQYF.

This rearrangement joins TRBV15 to TRBJ1-5; a possible D gene is TRBD1 (5 bases). Looked up from germline, CDR1 is LNHNV and CDR2 is YYDKDF (reference sequence). The CDR3 length is 18 residues. Between the trimmed V and J ends, which lost 8 bases and 0 bases, there was a span of 23 bases. In DNA form, the CDR3 reads TGTGCCACCGCTGGAGGGACGTCACGATTTTATAGCAATCAGCCCCAGCATTTT. Translating it yields CATAGGTSRFYSNQPQHF.

The chain joins TRBV7-9 to TRBJ2-7; 10 bases map to TRBD1. This CDR3 is built from 14 residues. Germline V gene lookup returns CDR1 SEHNR and CDR2 FQNEAQ (reference sequence). Trimming removed 3 bases from V and 3 bases from J; junction bases left unmatched: 2. The DNA for the CDR3 is TGTGCCAGCAGCTTCCGGGACAGGGGCTACGAGCAGTACTTC. Its protein is CASSFRDRGYEQYF.

J is TRBJ2-1 and V is TRBV7-8, with TRBD2 matching over 10 bases. The CDR3 has 15 residues. Unmatched junction bases numbered 7, after V lost 2 bases and J lost 9 bases. Germline V gene data show CDR1 as SGHVS and CDR2 as FQNEAQ. The CDR3 nucleotides read TGTGCCAGCAGCTTACTCGGCCAGCGGGGGGGTGAGCAGTTCTTC. This translates into CASSLLGQRGGEQFF.

The V and J genes are TRBV10-3 and TRBJ2-1; 13 bases are a match to TRBD2. This CDR3 has 14 amino acids. Per germline, CDR1 ENHRY and CDR2 SYGVKD. V lost 8 bases to trimming and J lost 5 bases; unmatched junction nucleotides: 3. The CDR3, as DNA: TGTGCCATCGGGACTAGCGGGACGGACAATGAGCAGTTCTTC. This sequence encodes CAIGTSGTDNEQFF.

The V gene is TRBV25-1, the J gene TRBJ2-7; tentatively, D is TRBD2 (5 bases). This CDR3 spans 14 amino acids. The ends were cut back, 1 base at V and 5 bases at J, with 12 bases in the middle. Germline assignment: CDR1 MGHDK and CDR2 SYGVNS. The DNA of the CDR3 is TGTGCCAGCAGTGAATCACGGACTCTTGACGAGCAGTACTTC. It yields the protein CASSESRTLDEQYF.